One and the same sample provided the 13 T cell receptor beta chains below, sequenced in a study of radiation and T cells in renal cell carcinoma (dated by TCRdb to 2018 to 2021). The method behind the library was the immunoSEQ multiplex PCR assay. Entries here come from immuneACCESS through TCRdb and include only in-frame sequences with V and J called. Some clones fail to appear in such tables; in the studies checked, an unresolved V gene covers under half of the shortfall, and the cause of the remainder is unknown. The table for this sample lists approximately 150,000 clones; 65% to 90% of them were counted only once. Around a sixth of the sample lies in the top ten. The sample's time point label, decoded: blood 4 weeks post-SBRT, at nephrectomy. The treatment or condition label on this specimen signifies: 15 Gy SBRT to primary tumor, nephrectomy 4 weeks later. The sample in question was blood, obtained from a patient whose treatment included radiotherapy and nephrectomy. The receptor source for this set is a woman between 45 and 60 years old with renal cell carcinoma.

The chain employs TRBV4-3 and TRBJ2-5; 8 nucleotides match TRBD2. The germline gives CDR1 LGHNA, CDR2 YSLEER. This CDR3 is built from 14 residues. V was clipped by 5 bases and J by 5 bases; unmatched bases: 7. CDR3 amino acids: CASSTGLVEETQYF. The CDR3 bases are TGCGCCAGCAGCACGGGACTAGTTGAGGAGACCCAGTACTTC.

This rearrangement joins TRBV7-8 to TRBJ2-2; 10 bases are shared with TRBD1. The CDR3 runs 16 residues. Germline CDR1 reads SGHVS; CDR2 reads FQNEAQ. Trimming at V came to 5 bases and at J to 6 bases, leaving 9 bases not matched to a gene. The DNA of the CDR3 is TGTGCCAGCAGCGTCCGGGACAGGGGTGGATCCGGGGAGCTGTTTTTT. It is translated as CASSVRDRGGSGELFF.

The J gene is TRBJ2-7, the V gene TRBV9; a possible D gene is TRBD2 (5 bases). The V gene lost 0 bases and the J gene lost 5 bases, with 12 bases spanning the gap. The CDR3 runs to 14 residues. CDR1 is SGDLS and CDR2 is YYNGEE in the germline V gene. CDR3 DNA sequence: TGTGCCAGCAGCGTAGGAGGGAAACTCGACGAGCAGTACTTC. Protein product: CASSVGGKLDEQYF.

V usage is TRBV4-3 and J usage is TRBJ1-3; a weak D match, TRBD1 (5 bases). Germline V gene data show CDR1 as LGHNA and CDR2 as YSLEER. V was trimmed by 3 bases and J by 2 bases, leaving 11 bases between them. CDR3 length: 15 residues. CDR3 bases: TGCGCCAGCAGCCACGACCGAGGGGCTGGAAACACCATATATTTT. Its protein product is CASSHDRGAGNTIYF.

The chain employs TRBV7-2 and TRBJ2-7; D is perhaps TRBD2 (5 bases). The CDR3 sequence is 16 residues long. V was cut by 1 base and J by 4 bases, with 17 bases left in between. The germline CDR1 and CDR2 sequences are SGHTA and FQGNSA. The CDR3 sequence: CASSLEVASSGYEQYF. CDR3 sequence (DNA): TGTGCCAGCAGCTTAGAAGTAGCGTCGAGTGGGTACGAGCAGTACTTC.

The chain uses TRBV29-1 and TRBJ1-1; no clear D. Trimming shortened V by 7 bases and J by 1 base, and 13 bases separated the two germline ends. Germline lookup yields CDR1 SQVTM and CDR2 ANQGSEA. The CDR3 covers 13 residues. CDR3 bases: TGCAGCGAATACAGTGAAGCGAACACTGAAGCTTTCTTT. It is translated as CSEYSEANTEAFF.

The genes are TRBV6-5 and TRBJ1-2; D is unresolved. V shed 5 bases and J shed 2 bases, with 3 bases lying between them. Germline V lookup: CDR1 MNHEY, CDR2 SVGAGI. The CDR3 has 11 amino acids. In nucleotides, the CDR3 is TGTGCCAGCAGTATAAACTATGGCTACACCTTC. The encoded protein is CASSINYGYTF.

The J gene is TRBJ1-2, the V gene TRBV9; D is uncertain. V was cut by 3 bases and J by 0 bases, with 15 bases left in between. Germline values: CDR1 SGDLS, CDR2 YYNGEE. CDR3 length: 16 amino acids. CDR3 amino acids: CASSGGQSLANYGYTF. In nucleotides, the CDR3 is TGTGCCAGCAGCGGTGGGCAGAGCCTAGCTAACTATGGCTACACCTTC.

The chain carries TRBV4-1 and TRBJ1-3; D gene uncertain. CDR3 size: 14 residues. Trimming shortened V by 0 bases and J by 6 bases, and 9 bases separated the two germline ends. Germline V gene sequence: CDR1 MGHRA, CDR2 YSYEKL. CDR3 nucleotide sequence: TGCGCCAGCAGCCAAGAGCAGACCAAAAACACCATATATTTT. Translating gives CASSQEQTKNTIYF.

CDR3 residues: CASSAASGGVVGELFF. Written as DNA, the CDR3 is TGTGCCAGCAGCGCGGCTAGCGGGGGGGTTGTCGGGGAGCTGTTTTTT. The gene calls are TRBV9 and TRBJ2-2; 12 nucleotides align to TRBD2. CDR1 and CDR2 from the germline V gene are SGDLS and YYNGEE. This CDR3 is 16 amino acids long. The ends lost 3 bases at V and 7 bases at J; junction bases unmatched: 7. The full variable domain, in which reference TRBV9 and TRBJ2-2 provide the parts outside the CDR3, is DSGVTQTPKHLITATGQRVTLRCSPRSGDLSVYWYQQSLDQGLQFLIQYYNGEERAKGNILERFSAQQFPDLHSELNLSSLELGDSALYFCASSAASGGVVGELFFGEGSRLTVL.

The chain has TRBV5-4 and TRBJ1-3; TRBD1 matches 7 bases. Trimming removed 3 bases from V and 2 bases from J; junction bases left unmatched: 5. Germline V lookup: CDR1 SGHNT, CDR2 YYREEE (reference sequence). The CDR3 sequence is 15 residues long. The CDR3 DNA reads TGTGCCAGCAGCTGGGACAGTGGAACTGGAAACACCATATATTTT. Translating gives CASSWDSGTGNTIYF.

The J gene is TRBJ1-5, the V gene TRBV27; 7 positions agree with TRBD1. The germline gives CDR1 MNHEY, CDR2 SMNVEV (reference sequence). V was clipped by 10 bases and J by 0 bases; unmatched bases: 6. The CDR3 covers 14 residues. The CDR3, as DNA: TGTGCCACCAGAGGGACAGTTAGCAATCAGCCCCAGCATTTT. Translated: CATRGTVSNQPQHF.

The chain joins TRBV6-1 to TRBJ2-1; 11 bases agree with TRBD2. CDR1 and CDR2 from the germline V gene are MNHNS and SASEGT. The CDR3 has 14 residues. Trimming took 5 bases from V and 6 from J; bases not matched to a gene: 3. The CDR3 DNA follows: TGTGCCAGCAGTCCGGGACTAGCGGCCAATGAGCAGTTCTTC. It specifies CASSPGLAANEQFF.